These 29 T cell receptor beta chains share one sample of origin, sequenced in a study of shared clonotypes between healthy human individuals. The repertoire was sequenced with immunoSEQ multiplex PCR; TCRdb's copy has only in-frame clones and lacks some. The data hold fewer than 400,000 clones, with around two thirds observed a single time. Sequenced input: memory CD4+ T cells sorted from blood. As to subset: CD45RA-negative fraction. These receptors all stem from a man aged 25 to 40 in good health.

About this clone: At the DNA level, this CDR3 is encoded by other sequences in the same sample as well. The CDR3 bases are TGTGCCAGCAGCCCTCTAGCGGGGGGTTACACAGATACGCAGTATTTT. Residues: CASSPLAGGYTDTQYF. V and J are TRBV9 and TRBJ2-3, with 11 nucleotides matching TRBD2. This CDR3 region has 16 residues. Germline V lookup: CDR1 SGDLS, CDR2 YYNGEE. J lost 2 bases, V lost 4 bases, and 6 bases had no gene match.

The chain uses TRBV11-2 and TRBJ2-1, with 12 bases that match TRBD2. This CDR3 has 17 amino acids. After removal of 0 bases from V and 4 bases from J, the junction contained 4 bases not matched to a gene. Germline CDR1 and CDR2: SGHAT and FQNNGV. The CDR3 region has the DNA TGTGCCAGCAGCTTAGATCTCACTAGCGGGAGGTACAATGAGCAGTTCTTC. It translates to CASSLDLTSGRYNEQFF.

The chain is built from TRBV11-2 and TRBJ2-7; D may match TRBD1 or TRBD2 (5 bases each). CDR1 and CDR2 from the germline V gene are SGHAT and FQNNGV. V was cut by 5 bases and J by 5 bases, with 13 bases left in between. The CDR3 has 13 amino acids. The CDR3 DNA reads as TGTGCCAGCAGCACAGCCGGGGCCCACGAGCAGTACTTC. Translating it yields CASSTAGAHEQYF.

This chain uses TRBV6-5 with TRBJ2-2; no definite D call. CDR3 size: 14 residues. V was trimmed by 6 bases and J by 0 bases, leaving 8 bases between them. Germline CDR1 is MNHEY and CDR2 is SVGAGI. Here the CDR3 reads CASRSGSNTGELFF. CDR3 nucleotide sequence: TGTGCCAGCAGGTCCGGTTCGAACACCGGGGAGCTGTTTTTT.

The rearrangement links TRBV9 to TRBJ2-1, with D perhaps given as TRBD1 or TRBD2 (6 bases each). The V gene's germline CDR1 is SGDLS and CDR2 YYNGEE. Trimming removed 3 bases from V and 10 bases from J, with 20 bases in between. This CDR3 region has 15 residues. The CDR3 bases are TGTGCCAGCAGCGCAGGGGACTCCTTCTGGGGCGAGCAGTTCTTC. Amino acids: CASSAGDSFWGEQFF. The complete variable domain, with remaining parts taken from reference TRBV9 and TRBJ2-1, reads DSGVTQTPKHLITATGQRVTLRCSPRSGDLSVYWYQQSLDQGLQFLIQYYNGEERAKGNILERFSAQQFPDLHSELNLSSLELGDSALYFCASSAGDSFWGEQFFGPGTRLTVL.

This clone was observed a handful of times. This sequence joins TRBV5-5 and TRBJ2-1, with a possible D match to TRBD2 (5 bases). CDR1 SGHKS and CDR2 YYEKEE come from the germline V gene (reference sequence). V lost 8 bases to trimming and J lost 16 bases, with 28 bases between them. This CDR3 is 14 amino acids long. Here the CDR3 DNA reads TGTGCCAGTATGAGGGTGGAAGTAGGCGGGCAAATCTTCTTC. This translates into CASMRVEVGGQIFF.

This chain links TRBV5-1 with TRBJ1-1; D unresolved. Trimming removed 4 bases at V and 4 bases at J, with 14 bases between. Germline CDR1 SGHRS, CDR2 YFSETQ. This CDR3 region has 14 residues. The CDR3 bases are TGCGCCAGCAGCCGAAGGGTTCAGGCCACTGAAGCTTTCTTT. It translates to CASSRRVQATEAFF.

This sequence joins TRBV28 and TRBJ2-4; D not certain. Deletions cut 7 bases from V and 7 bases from J, with 14 bases between. CDR1 MDHEN and CDR2 SYDVKM come from the germline V gene. The CDR3 runs 13 residues. The CDR3 nucleotides read TGTGCCAGCATACCAGCAGAAAGGAACATTCAGTACTTC. This encodes CASIPAERNIQYF. Using reference TRBV28 and TRBJ2-4 for the parts outside the CDR3, the full variable domain is DVKVTQSSRYLVKRTGEKVFLECVQDMDHENMFWYRQDPGLGLRLIYFSYDVKMKEKGDIPEGYSVSREKKERFSLILESASTNQTSMYLCASIPAERNIQYFGAGTRLSVL.

The chain combines TRBV19 with TRBJ1-5; TRBD1 aligns across 9 bases. The CDR3 contains 13 residues. With V trimmed by 9 bases and J by 7 bases, 7 bases remained unmatched. CDR1 is LNHDA and CDR2 is SQIVND in the germline V gene (reference sequence). The CDR3 DNA reads TGTGCCAGCCGGGACAGGGAATGGCAGCCCCAGCATTTT. The encoded protein is CASRDREWQPQHF. Full variable domain (remainder filled in from reference TRBV19 and TRBJ1-5): DGGITQSPKYLFRKEGQNVTLSCEQNLNHDAMYWYRQDPGQGLRLIYYSQIVNDFQKGDIAEGYSVSREKKESFPLTVTSAQKNPTAFYLCASRDREWQPQHFGDGTRLSIL.

The chain joins TRBV5-1 to TRBJ2-7, with D perhaps TRBD2 (5 bases). There are 15 residues in the CDR3. Trimming shortened V by 0 bases and J by 4 bases, and 14 bases separated the two germline ends. Germline loops: CDR1 SGHRS, CDR2 YFSETQ. The CDR3 DNA sequence: TGCGCCAGCAGCTTGGACTGGAAACGGAGGTACGAGCAGTACTTC. It translates to CASSLDWKRRYEQYF.

This chain connects TRBV6-5 to TRBJ1-2; D not resolved. The CDR3 is 14 residues long. V lost 11 bases and J lost 2, with 18 bases in between. The germline V gene has CDR1 MNHEY and CDR2 SVGAGI. The CDR3 region is CASSSGYRNYGYTF. The CDR3 DNA is TGTGCCTCCAGCAGCGGGTACAGAAACTATGGCTACACCTTC.

V gene TRBV2 combines with J gene TRBJ2-5, with 7 positions matching TRBD1. The J segment lost 5 bases and the V segment lost 2 bases, leaving 8 bases of the junction unmatched. The CDR3 is 15 amino acids. CDR1 and CDR2 (germline): SNHLY, FYNNEI. CDR3 region: CASSEFRWTGETQYF. The CDR3 region has the DNA TGTGCCAGCAGTGAATTTAGGTGGACAGGCGAGACCCAGTACTTC.

This clone was seen once. The chain has TRBV15 and TRBJ1-2; no firm D call. The CDR3 contains 15 residues. V was trimmed by 4 bases and J by 7 bases, leaving 19 bases between them. Germline V gene lookup returns CDR1 LNHNV and CDR2 YYDKDF (reference sequence). The CDR3 region has the DNA TGTGCCACCAGCAACCGGGGTGGAGCGGTCGGTGGCTACACCTTC. This codes for CATSNRGGAVGGYTF. Based on the CDR3 plus reference TRBV15 and TRBJ1-2, the full variable domain is DAMVIQNPRYQVTQFGKPVTLSCSQTLNHNVMYWYQQKSSQAPKLLFHYYDKDFNNEADTPDNFQSRRPNTSFCFLDIRSPGLGDTAMYLCATSNRGGAVGGYTFGSGTRLTVV.

This clone was seen once. The chain uses TRBV13 and TRBJ1-1; 7 bases map to TRBD1. The CDR3 has 17 amino acids. The J segment lost 6 bases and the V segment lost 3 bases, leaving 16 bases of the junction unmatched. Germline assignment: CDR1 PRHDT and CDR2 FYEKMQ (reference sequence). The CDR3 bases are TGTGCCAGCAGCTTCAACTCCAGGGGGAGGAGAGGAGCTGAAGCTTTCTTT. Protein: CASSFNSRGRRGAEAFF.

The chain links TRBV27 to TRBJ2-1; 9 bases fit TRBD1. The CDR3 loop spans 15 amino acids. V was clipped by 0 bases and J by 6 bases; unmatched bases: 3. Germline V gene lookup returns CDR1 MNHEY and CDR2 SMNVEV (reference sequence). In DNA form, the CDR3 reads TGTGCCAGCAGTTTATCGAGGGACAGGGCCAATGAGCAGTTCTTC. This sequence encodes CASSLSRDRANEQFF.

The chain recombines TRBV4-3 with TRBJ1-2; no firm D call. Trimming removed 1 base at V and 7 bases at J, with 16 bases between. Germline V gene sequence: CDR1 LGHNA, CDR2 YSLEER. This CDR3 spans 15 amino acids. The CDR3 spells CASSQVGGGLGGYTF. The CDR3 nucleotides are TGCGCCAGCAGCCAAGTTGGAGGCGGATTAGGTGGCTACACCTTC.

The chain couples TRBV19 to TRBJ1-3; D unresolved. CDR1 LNHDA and CDR2 SQIVND come from the germline V gene (reference sequence). The CDR3 has 16 residues. Deletions cut 3 bases from V and 4 bases from J, with 16 bases between. The CDR3 is CASSMNRLKLGNTIYF. In DNA, the CDR3 is TGTGCCAGTAGTATGAACAGACTGAAACTGGGAAACACCATATATTTT.

The V gene is TRBV6-1, the J gene TRBJ1-4, with D hard to call. Trimming took 3 bases from V and 8 from J, leaving 10 bases between them. The CDR3 covers 13 residues. Germline CDR1 and CDR2: MNHNS and SASEGT. In DNA, the CDR3 is TGTGCCAGCAGTGACGGGTTGAGGGAAAAACTGTTTTTT. Translating gives CASSDGLREKLFF.

The chain is built from TRBV7-6 and TRBJ2-1; 7 nucleotides align to TRBD1. Germline CDR1 reads SGHVS; CDR2 reads FNYEAQ. V lost 7 bases to trimming and J lost 2 bases; unmatched junction nucleotides: 8. The CDR3 totals 15 residues. The CDR3, as DNA: TGTGCCAGCACCTCCGGGACAGCCACCTACAATGAGCAGTTCTTC. The encoded protein is CASTSGTATYNEQFF.

The gene calls are TRBV5-4 and TRBJ1-2; D remains unclear. Germline loops: CDR1 SGHNT, CDR2 YYREEE (reference sequence). The CDR3 length is 13 residues. Trimming shortened V by 1 base and J by 7 bases, and 11 bases separated the two germline ends. The CDR3 loop is CASSLPDLGGYTF. The CDR3 coding sequence is TGTGCCAGCAGCTTGCCGGATCTTGGTGGCTACACCTTC.

The CDR3 region is CASSLLWEQYF. CDR3 bases: TGTGCCAGCAGTTTATTGTGGGAGCAGTACTTC. The rearrangement joins TRBV28 to TRBJ2-7; unclear D gene. Trimming removed 1 base at V and 7 bases at J, with 5 bases between. The CDR3 totals 11 residues. Germline CDR1 and CDR2: MDHEN and SYDVKM. Together with reference TRBV28 and TRBJ2-7, the CDR3 gives the full variable domain: DVKVTQSSRYLVKRTGEKVFLECVQDMDHENMFWYRQDPGLGLRLIYFSYDVKMKEKGDIPEGYSVSREKKERFSLILESASTNQTSMYLCASSLLWEQYFGPGTRLTVT.

The chain joins TRBV28 to TRBJ1-2; D perhaps matches TRBD1 (5 bases). CDR3 length equals 14 residues. Trimming cost V 3 bases and J 4 bases, with 12 bases left between them. Germline CDR1 and CDR2: MDHEN and SYDVKM. The CDR3 region is CASSFPQGTYGYTF. The CDR3, as DNA: TGTGCCAGCAGTTTCCCCCAGGGTACCTATGGCTACACCTTC.

This sequence joins TRBV5-1 and TRBJ2-1; no definite D call. Germline V gene data show CDR1 as SGHRS and CDR2 as YFSETQ. Trimming cost V 4 bases and J 7 bases, with 12 bases left between them. The length of the CDR3 is 13 residues. The chain's CDR3 is CASSDRMRNEQFF. CDR3 coding DNA: TGCGCCAGCAGCGACCGGATGAGAAATGAGCAGTTCTTC.

The V gene is TRBV18, the J gene TRBJ2-3, with 8 bases fitting TRBD1. The trim removed 3 bases at V and 2 bases at J, leaving 1 base unmatched. Germline V gene lookup returns CDR1 KGHSH and CDR2 LQKENI. CDR3 length: 14 residues. The CDR3 DNA reads as TGTGCCAGCTCACCGACAGGGGACACAGATACGCAGTATTTT. Translating it yields CASSPTGDTDTQYF.

This clone was counted a few times. The J gene is TRBJ1-2, the V gene TRBV20-1; 7 nucleotides match TRBD1. V trimming: 8 bases; J trimming: 5 bases; junction bases outside the gene matches: 5. The CDR3 extends over 11 amino acids. Germline loops: CDR1 DFQATT, CDR2 SNEGSKA (reference sequence). The CDR3 sequence is CSLQGRYGYTF. The CDR3 coding sequence is TGCAGTTTACAGGGGCGGTATGGCTACACCTTC.

The chain links TRBV11-2 to TRBJ2-1, with 12 bases lining up with TRBD2. The ends lost 4 bases at V and 6 bases at J; junction bases unmatched: 13. This CDR3 has 18 amino acids. CDR1 and CDR2 from the germline V gene are SGHAT and FQNNGV. CDR3 protein: CASSSLRTSGKSFNEQFF. DNA of the CDR3: TGTGCCAGCAGCTCCTTACGGACTAGCGGGAAATCTTTCAATGAGCAGTTCTTC.

This clone was recorded at least ten times. The chain recombines TRBV27 with TRBJ1-5; 8 bases line up with TRBD1. The germline V gene has CDR1 MNHEY and CDR2 SMNVEV (reference sequence). The CDR3 length is 14 residues. The V and J ends lost 10 bases and 3 bases, in that order; junction bases with no gene match: 8. The CDR3 reads CATSGQGVNQPQHF. As DNA, the CDR3 is TGTGCCACCAGCGGACAGGGAGTCAATCAGCCCCAGCATTTT.

The chain employs TRBV6-1 and TRBJ2-2; D may be TRBD2 (6 bases). The CDR3 totals 13 residues. CDR1 is MNHNS, CDR2 SASEGT, per germline. Deletions cut 4 bases from V and 6 bases from J, with 9 bases between. CDR3 sequence reads: CASSAREAGELFF. CDR3 DNA sequence: TGTGCCAGCAGTGCCAGGGAGGCCGGGGAGCTGTTTTTT.

The chain uses TRBV14 and TRBJ2-7; 10 nucleotides line up with TRBD2. CDR3 length equals 17 residues. The germline V gene has CDR1 SGHDN and CDR2 FVKESK. V gave up 1 base and J gave up 3 bases; unmatched junction bases: 9. The CDR3 loop is CASSQALSGRAHYEQYF. The DNA of the CDR3 is TGTGCCAGCAGCCAAGCTCTCAGCGGGAGGGCACACTACGAGCAGTACTTC.